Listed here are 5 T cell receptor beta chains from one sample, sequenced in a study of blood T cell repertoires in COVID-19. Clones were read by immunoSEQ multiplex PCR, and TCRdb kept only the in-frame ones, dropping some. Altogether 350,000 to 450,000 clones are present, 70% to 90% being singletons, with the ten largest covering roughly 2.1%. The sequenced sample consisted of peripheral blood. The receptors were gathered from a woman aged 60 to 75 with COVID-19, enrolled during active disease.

This CDR3 is CASSSSVEQPQHF. The CDR3 coding sequence is TGTGCCAGCAGCTCGTCGGTTGAGCAGCCCCAGCATTTT. This chain links TRBV7-3 with TRBJ1-5, with no clear D. V lost 4 bases to trimming and J lost 7 bases, with 11 bases between them. Looked up from germline, CDR1 is SGHTA and CDR2 is FQGTGA. This CDR3 is built from 13 residues.

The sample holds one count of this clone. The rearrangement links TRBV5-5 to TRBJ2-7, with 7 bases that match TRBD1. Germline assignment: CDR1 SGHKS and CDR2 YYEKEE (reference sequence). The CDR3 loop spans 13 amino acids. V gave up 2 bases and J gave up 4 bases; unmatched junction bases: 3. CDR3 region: CASSFYRGYEQYF. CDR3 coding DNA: TGTGCCAGCAGCTTTTACAGGGGTTACGAGCAGTACTTC. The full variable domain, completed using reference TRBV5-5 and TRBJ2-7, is DAGVTQSPTHLIKTRGQQVTLRCSPISGHKSVSWYQQVLGQGPQFIFQYYEKEERGRGNFPDRFSARQFPNYSSELNVNALLLGDSALYLCASSFYRGYEQYFGPGTRLTVT.

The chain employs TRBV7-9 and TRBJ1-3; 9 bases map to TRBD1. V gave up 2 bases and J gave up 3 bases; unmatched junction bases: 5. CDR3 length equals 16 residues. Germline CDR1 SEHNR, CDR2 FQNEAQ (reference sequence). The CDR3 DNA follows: TGTGCCAGCAGCTTAATACAGGGGGCGCGTGGAAACACCATATATTTT. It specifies CASSLIQGARGNTIYF.

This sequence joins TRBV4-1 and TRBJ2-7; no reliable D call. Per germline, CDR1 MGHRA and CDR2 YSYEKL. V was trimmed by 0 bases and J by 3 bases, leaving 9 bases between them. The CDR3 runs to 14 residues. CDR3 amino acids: CASSQEHTNYEQYF. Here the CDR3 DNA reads TGCGCCAGCAGCCAAGAACACACTAACTACGAGCAGTACTTC.

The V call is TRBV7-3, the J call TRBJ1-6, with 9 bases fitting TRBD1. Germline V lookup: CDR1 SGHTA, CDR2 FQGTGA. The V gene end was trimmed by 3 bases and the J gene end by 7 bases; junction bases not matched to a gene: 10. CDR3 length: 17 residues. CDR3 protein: CASSFSQRGQGNSPLHF. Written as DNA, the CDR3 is TGTGCCAGCAGCTTTTCCCAGCGGGGACAGGGAAATTCACCCCTCCACTTT.